One and the same sample provided the 10 T cell receptor beta chains below, sequenced in a study of blood T cells in healthy people across ages. Sample-barcoded 5' priming and a J-beta primer mix drove a second PCR of roughly 7 to 11 cycles. TCRdb ran MiXCR on the 5' RACE reads and lists one entry per CDR3 protein. The sample contains about 760,000 distinct CDR3 sequences, more than 55% of which appear only once. The sequencing sample was made of blood. The receptors derive from a middle-aged man in good health.

This clonotype has only one observation. A much larger clone sits a single nucleotide away, making a read error possible. The V gene is TRBV20-1, the J gene TRBJ2-5, with TRBD1 identical over 8 bases. Germline assignment: CDR1 DFQATT and CDR2 SNEGSKA (reference sequence). This CDR3 spans 13 amino acids. J was trimmed by 7 bases and V by 5 bases; bases with no gene match: 9. CDR3 sequence reads: CSAAGTGVGTQYF. CDR3 in DNA: TGCAGTGCTGCCGGGACAGGAGTCGGGACCCAGTACTTC.

The chain carries TRBV19 and TRBJ2-5; no clear D gene. Per germline, CDR1 LNHDA and CDR2 SQIVND (reference sequence). Trimming removed 1 base at V and 0 bases at J, with 9 bases between. The CDR3 covers 15 residues. This chain's CDR3 is CASSIGNSNQETQYF. The CDR3 coding sequence is TGTGCCAGTAGTATAGGGAACAGCAACCAAGAGACCCAGTACTTC.

The V and J genes are TRBV21-1 and TRBJ2-5; the table's D call, TRBD2, was not checked against the DNA. The DNA matches TRBJ2-7 better at its end, which makes the J call doubtful. TRBV21-1 is listed as a pseudogene. The length of the CDR3 is 14 residues. CDR3 sequence: CAPHSGGSPYEQYF. The CDR3 region has the DNA TGTGCCCCTCACAGCGGGGGGAGTCCCTACGAGCAGTACTTC.

In this sample, this clonotype turned up once. An end of the junction does not agree with germline; a read error may underlie this. The rearrangement joins TRBV7-2 to TRBJ2-3; D unclear. Germline V gene lookup returns CDR1 SGHTA and CDR2 FQGNSA. The CDR3 covers 15 residues. The CDR3 protein is CASSSGSVGTDTQYF. The CDR3 coding sequence is TGTGCCAGTAGCTCCGGGTCGGTCGGCACAGATACGCAGTATTTT.

This clonotype appeared a few times. V is TRBV28 and J is TRBJ2-3, with 8 bases lining up with TRBD1. With V trimmed by 3 bases and J by 5 bases, 7 bases remained unmatched. Germline V gene data show CDR1 as MDHEN and CDR2 as SYDVKM. This CDR3 is 15 amino acids long. The CDR3 DNA is TGTGCCAGCAGTTTCTCCAGGGGGCTGGTAGATACGCAGTATTTT. It encodes CASSFSRGLVDTQYF.

A single count supports this clonotype. The rearrangement joins TRBV27 to TRBJ2-2, with 8 nucleotides matching TRBD1. V shed 8 bases and J 4 bases; nucleotides not matched to a gene: 3. The V gene's germline CDR1 is MNHEY and CDR2 SMNVEV (reference sequence). The CDR3 contains 13 residues. CDR3 amino acids: CASYRGITGELFF. CDR3 DNA: TGTGCCAGCTACAGGGGGATCACCGGGGAGCTGTTTTTT.

J is TRBJ2-1 and V is TRBV5-1; perhaps TRBD1 as D (6 bases). The J call may be faulty, since TRBJ2-7 better matches the DNA end. Germline loops: CDR1 SGHRS, CDR2 YFSETQ. This CDR3 comprises 15 residues. This chain's CDR3 is CASSLQQGRHNEQYF. In DNA, the CDR3 is TGCGCCAGCAGCTTGCAACAGGGAAGACACAATGAGCAGTACTTC.

This clonotype turned up a few times. The rearrangement links TRBV7-9 to TRBJ2-7, with D maybe TRBD1 (5 bases). Deletions cut 6 bases from V and 3 bases from J, with 18 bases between. The CDR3 is made up of 15 amino acids. CDR1 is SEHNR, CDR2 FQNEAQ, per germline (reference sequence). The CDR3 DNA follows: TGTGCCAGCAGTCCCCGTCAGCAGGGTCTCTACGAGCAGTACTTC. Residues: CASSPRQQGLYEQYF.

This clonotype was seen ten or more times. This chain uses TRBV19 with TRBJ1-4; D remains ambiguous. CDR3 length equals 18 residues. Germline-derived CDR1 and CDR2 are LNHDA and SQIVND (reference sequence). Trimming shortened V by 5 bases and J by 0 bases, and 19 bases separated the two germline ends. The CDR3: CASSFLSGGYSTNEKLFF. CDR3 nucleotide sequence: TGTGCCAGTAGTTTTCTTTCGGGAGGATACTCAACTAATGAAAAACTGTTTTTT.

This clonotype showed up just a few times. V and J are TRBV4-1 and TRBJ2-5; the D gene is possibly TRBD1 (6 bases). The ends were cut back, 10 bases at V and 2 bases at J, with 11 bases in the middle. Germline CDR1 and CDR2: MGHRA and YSYEKL. The CDR3 has 12 amino acids. The CDR3 here is CATSDSQETQYF. The CDR3 DNA sequence: TGCGCCACCTCGGACAGTCAAGAGACCCAGTACTTC.